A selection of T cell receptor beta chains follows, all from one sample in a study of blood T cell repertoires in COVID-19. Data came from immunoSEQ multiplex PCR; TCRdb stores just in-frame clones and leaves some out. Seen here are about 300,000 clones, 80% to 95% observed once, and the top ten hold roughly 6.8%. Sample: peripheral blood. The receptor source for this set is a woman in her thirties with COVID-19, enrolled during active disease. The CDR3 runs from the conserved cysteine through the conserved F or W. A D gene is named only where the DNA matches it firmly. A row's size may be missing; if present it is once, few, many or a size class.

CDR3 DNA: TGTGCCAGCAGTGAAAAGGACAGGATTAATGAAAAACTGTTTTTT; CDR3 protein: CASSEKDRINEKLFF; D gene: TRBD1; V gene: TRBV2; clone size: .; J gene: TRBJ1-4
CDR3 DNA: TGCGCCAGCAGCCAACCCTGGACTAGCGGGAGGGCGACCCAGTACTTC; CDR3 protein: CASSQPWTSGRATQYF; D gene: TRBD2; V gene: TRBV4-1; clone size: .; J gene: TRBJ2-5
CDR3 DNA: TGTGCCAGCAGCCGACTAGCGGGTGCTTTTGGCGAGCAGTACTTC; CDR3 protein: CASSRLAGAFGEQYF; D gene: TRBD2; V gene: TRBV7-9; clone size: .; J gene: TRBJ2-7
CDR3 DNA: TGTGCCAGCACGGGCGCGGGGGGGAGGTCACCCCTCCACTTT; CDR3 protein: CASTGAGGRSPLHF; D gene: .; V gene: TRBV28; clone size: .; J gene: TRBJ1-6
CDR3 DNA: TGTGCCAGCAGCTTGCGCACGGGTTTTCGCACAGATACGCAGTATTTT; CDR3 protein: CASSLRTGFRTDTQYF; D gene: .; V gene: TRBV5-6; clone size: .; J gene: TRBJ2-3
CDR3 DNA: TGTGCCAGCAGCTTGGGGACTAGCGCCTTCTACGAGCAGTACTTC; CDR3 protein: CASSLGTSAFYEQYF; D gene: TRBD2; V gene: TRBV5-6; clone size: .; J gene: TRBJ2-7
CDR3 DNA: TGTGCCAGCAGTGTGAATAGCGGGGGTTACAATGAGCAGTTCTTC; CDR3 protein: CASSVNSGGYNEQFF; D gene: TRBD2; V gene: TRBV2; clone size: .; J gene: TRBJ2-1
CDR3 DNA: TGTGCCATCAGGGACCCGAGGGGGGGCGGACGAACTGAAGCTTTCTTT; CDR3 protein: CAIRDPRGGGRTEAFF; D gene: .; V gene: TRBV10-3; clone size: .; J gene: TRBJ1-1
CDR3 DNA: TGTGCCAGCAGCCCGAACAGGGTATTAGGCTACACCTTC; CDR3 protein: CASSPNRVLGYTF; D gene: .; V gene: TRBV12-3/TRBV12-4; clone size: .; J gene: TRBJ1-2
CDR3 DNA: TGCGCCAGCAGTGATCCGTTGGCGGGAGGGCCTCTCAATGAGCAGTTCTTC; CDR3 protein: CASSDPLAGGPLNEQFF; D gene: TRBD2; V gene: TRBV10-2; clone size: once; J gene: TRBJ2-1
CDR3 DNA: TGTGCCACCAGCAGAGGGGGCGATGGCTACACCTTC; CDR3 protein: CATSRGGDGYTF; D gene: .; V gene: TRBV15; clone size: .; J gene: TRBJ1-2
CDR3 DNA: TGTGCCAGCAGACTTACAGGGAGCTCCTACGAGCAGTACTTC; CDR3 protein: CASRLTGSSYEQYF; D gene: .; V gene: TRBV28; clone size: .; J gene: TRBJ2-7
CDR3 DNA: TGTGCCAGCAGTATCTCTAGACAGGGGCTGGCCTACGAGCAGTACTTT; CDR3 protein: CASSISRQGLAYEQYF; D gene: TRBD1; V gene: TRBV27; clone size: .; J gene: TRBJ2-7
CDR3 DNA: TGTGCCAGCAGCTCTACGGGGGGAAGGACTGAAGCTTTCTTT; CDR3 protein: CASSSTGGRTEAFF; D gene: .; V gene: TRBV5-4; clone size: .; J gene: TRBJ1-1
CDR3 DNA: TGTGCCAGCAGCTTAGGTGCGGACTCCTACGAGCAGTACTTC; CDR3 protein: CASSLGADSYEQYF; D gene: .; V gene: TRBV11-3; clone size: .; J gene: TRBJ2-7
CDR3 DNA: TGTGCCAGCAGTTTATTCTCCAGGGGGCTGGATGGCTACACCTTC; CDR3 protein: CASSLFSRGLDGYTF; D gene: TRBD1; V gene: TRBV28; clone size: .; J gene: TRBJ1-2
CDR3 DNA: TGTGCCAGCAGCTTGTGGGGACAGGGGACTGAAAAACTGTTTTTT; CDR3 protein: CASSLWGQGTEKLFF; D gene: TRBD1; V gene: TRBV5-6; clone size: .; J gene: TRBJ1-4
CDR3 DNA: TGTGCCAGCAGCCAAGGACTAGCGGAAAACACCGGGGAGCTGTTTTTT; CDR3 protein: CASSQGLAENTGELFF; D gene: TRBD2; V gene: TRBV5-4; clone size: .; J gene: TRBJ2-2
CDR3 DNA: TGTGCCAGCAGGGGAGGGGATACGCAGTATTTT; CDR3 protein: CASRGGDTQYF; D gene: TRBD2; V gene: TRBV6-5; clone size: .; J gene: TRBJ2-3
CDR3 DNA: TGCAGTGCTAGTAGGCTAGTCACAGATACGCAGTATTTT; CDR3 protein: CSASRLVTDTQYF; D gene: .; V gene: TRBV20-1; clone size: .; J gene: TRBJ2-3
CDR3 DNA: TGTGCCAGCAGCTTAGACAGGGGTCCCTACGAGCAGTACTTC; CDR3 protein: CASSLDRGPYEQYF; D gene: TRBD1; V gene: TRBV7-2; clone size: once; J gene: TRBJ2-7
CDR3 DNA: TGTGCCAGCAGTTATCGGACAGGGCATGGCTACACCTTC; CDR3 protein: CASSYRTGHGYTF; D gene: TRBD1; V gene: TRBV6-5; clone size: few; J gene: TRBJ1-2
CDR3 DNA: TGTGCCAGCAGTCGCCGGGACAGGGGCGACACAGATACGCAGTATTTT; CDR3 protein: CASSRRDRGDTDTQYF; D gene: TRBD1; V gene: TRBV28; clone size: .; J gene: TRBJ2-3
CDR3 DNA: TGTGCCAGCAGCCCGGGACTAGCGGCGATCTACAATGAGCAGTTCTTC; CDR3 protein: CASSPGLAAIYNEQFF; D gene: TRBD2; V gene: TRBV5-4; clone size: .; J gene: TRBJ2-1
CDR3 DNA: TGCAGTGCCGCCGCGGGTTCACCCCTCCACTTT; CDR3 protein: CSAAAGSPLHF; D gene: .; V gene: TRBV20-1; clone size: .; J gene: TRBJ1-6
CDR3 DNA: TGTGCCAGCAGCTTGGGGACAGGGGGCGATAATGAAAAACTGTTTTTT; CDR3 protein: CASSLGTGGDNEKLFF; D gene: TRBD1; V gene: TRBV7-9; clone size: once; J gene: TRBJ1-4
CDR3 DNA: TGTGCCTGGAGGGGCAGGGGAGATCAGCCCCAGCATTTT; CDR3 protein: CAWRGRGDQPQHF; D gene: .; V gene: TRBV30; clone size: .; J gene: TRBJ1-5
CDR3 DNA: TGCGCCAGCAGCTTGTATGGGGCCAACACCGAGCAGTACTTC; CDR3 protein: CASSLYGANTEQYF; D gene: .; V gene: TRBV5-1; clone size: once; J gene: TRBJ2-7
CDR3 DNA: TGTGCCAGCAGCTTAGTTGGAGGGCAAGAGACCCAGTACTTC; CDR3 protein: CASSLVGGQETQYF; D gene: .; V gene: TRBV7-8; clone size: few; J gene: TRBJ2-5
CDR3 DNA: TGTGCCAGCAGTTCGCCCCCGGTGAACACTGAAGCTTTCTTT; CDR3 protein: CASSSPPVNTEAFF; D gene: .; V gene: TRBV28; clone size: .; J gene: TRBJ1-1
CDR3 DNA: TGTGCCAGCAGTGAGTACGGGAACTATGGCTACACCTTC; CDR3 protein: CASSEYGNYGYTF; D gene: .; V gene: TRBV6-4; clone size: once; J gene: TRBJ1-2
CDR3 DNA: TGTGCCAGCAGCGTAGCAGGGGCCCCAACTAACTATGGCTACACCTTC; CDR3 protein: CASSVAGAPTNYGYTF; D gene: .; V gene: TRBV9; clone size: .; J gene: TRBJ1-2
CDR3 DNA: TGTGCCAGCAGCCACAATAGTAGGGGCAAAAACATTCAGTACTTC; CDR3 protein: CASSHNSRGKNIQYF; D gene: .; V gene: TRBV3-1/TRBV3-2; clone size: .; J gene: TRBJ2-4
CDR3 DNA: TGCACCAGCAGCCAAGAAAGCGGGAGGCACACCGGGGAGCTGTTTTTT; CDR3 protein: CTSSQESGRHTGELFF; D gene: .; V gene: TRBV1; clone size: once; J gene: TRBJ2-2
CDR3 DNA: TGTGCCAGCAGCCAAGAGACAGGGCGGAGTGTGCCCCAGCATTTT; CDR3 protein: CASSQETGRSVPQHF; D gene: TRBD1; V gene: TRBV3-1/TRBV3-2; clone size: .; J gene: TRBJ1-5
CDR3 DNA: TGTGCCACCAGTGCCCAGCCCGCGGAGGTCTACGAGCAGTACTTC; CDR3 protein: CATSAQPAEVYEQYF; D gene: .; V gene: TRBV24-1; clone size: .; J gene: TRBJ2-7
CDR3 DNA: TGTGCCAGCAGCCCCCGCTGGCAGACTAATGAAAAACTGTTTTTT; CDR3 protein: CASSPRWQTNEKLFF; D gene: .; V gene: TRBV7-2; clone size: .; J gene: TRBJ1-4
CDR3 DNA: TGTGCCAGCAGCTTAGGACTAGCGGGATCTGGGGCCAACGTCCTGACTTTC; CDR3 protein: CASSLGLAGSGANVLTF; D gene: TRBD2; V gene: TRBV11-3; clone size: once; J gene: TRBJ2-6
CDR3 DNA: TGTGCCAGCAGGGACAGGGGAGAGACCCAGTACTTC; CDR3 protein: CASRDRGETQYF; D gene: TRBD1; V gene: TRBV2; clone size: .; J gene: TRBJ2-5
CDR3 DNA: TGTGCCATCAGACCGGGACACTCGAACACTGAAGCTTTCTTT; CDR3 protein: CAIRPGHSNTEAFF; D gene: .; V gene: TRBV10-3; clone size: .; J gene: TRBJ1-1
CDR3 DNA: TGTGCCAGCAGCTGGGGGCGTTCGCGATACGAGCAGTACTTC; CDR3 protein: CASSWGRSRYEQYF; D gene: .; V gene: TRBV2; clone size: .; J gene: TRBJ2-7
CDR3 DNA: TGTGCCAGTAGTAATACGGGAGTCCCCCTCGGGCGGACAGATACGCAGTATTTT; CDR3 protein: CASSNTGVPLGRTDTQYF; D gene: .; V gene: TRBV19; clone size: .; J gene: TRBJ2-3
CDR3 DNA: TGCAGCGTTGGGGGGGTGGATGGCTACACCTTC; CDR3 protein: CSVGGVDGYTF; D gene: .; V gene: TRBV29-1; clone size: once; J gene: TRBJ1-2
CDR3 DNA: TGTGCCAGTAGTATAATTAGTGGCTATGGCTACACCTTC; CDR3 protein: CASSIISGYGYTF; D gene: .; V gene: TRBV19; clone size: .; J gene: TRBJ1-2
CDR3 DNA: TGCGCCAGCAGCCTCTACGGGACAGGGAACACTGAAGCTTTCTTT; CDR3 protein: CASSLYGTGNTEAFF; D gene: TRBD1; V gene: TRBV4-3; clone size: .; J gene: TRBJ1-1
CDR3 DNA: TGCGCCAGCAGCCAAGAGCTGGCTAGCGGATCCTACGAGCAGTACTTC; CDR3 protein: CASSQELASGSYEQYF; D gene: TRBD2; V gene: TRBV4-3; clone size: .; J gene: TRBJ2-7
CDR3 DNA: TGTGCCACCAGTGACTCAGGGTTGGAGACCCAGTACTTC; CDR3 protein: CATSDSGLETQYF; D gene: .; V gene: TRBV24-1; clone size: .; J gene: TRBJ2-5
CDR3 DNA: TGTGCCACCAGCGGTCTGTTAGCGGGAGGGATCAATGAGCAGTTCTTC; CDR3 protein: CATSGLLAGGINEQFF; D gene: TRBD2; V gene: TRBV15; clone size: .; J gene: TRBJ2-1